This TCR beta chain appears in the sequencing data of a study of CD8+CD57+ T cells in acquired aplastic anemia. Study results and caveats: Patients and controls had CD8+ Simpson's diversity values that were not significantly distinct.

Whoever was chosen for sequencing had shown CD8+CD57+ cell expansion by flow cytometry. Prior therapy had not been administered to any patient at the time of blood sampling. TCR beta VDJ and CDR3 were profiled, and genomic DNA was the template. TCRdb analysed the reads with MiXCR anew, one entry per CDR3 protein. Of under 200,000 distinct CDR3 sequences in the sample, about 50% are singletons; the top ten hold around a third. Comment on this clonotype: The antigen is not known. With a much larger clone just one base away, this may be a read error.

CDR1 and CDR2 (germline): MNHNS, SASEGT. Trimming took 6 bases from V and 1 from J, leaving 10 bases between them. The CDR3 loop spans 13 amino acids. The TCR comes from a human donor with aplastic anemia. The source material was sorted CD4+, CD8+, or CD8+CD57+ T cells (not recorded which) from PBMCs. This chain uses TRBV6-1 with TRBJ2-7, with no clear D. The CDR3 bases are TGTGCCAGCAGCTCTGATGAGTCCTACGAGCAGTACTTC. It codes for CASSSDESYEQYF.